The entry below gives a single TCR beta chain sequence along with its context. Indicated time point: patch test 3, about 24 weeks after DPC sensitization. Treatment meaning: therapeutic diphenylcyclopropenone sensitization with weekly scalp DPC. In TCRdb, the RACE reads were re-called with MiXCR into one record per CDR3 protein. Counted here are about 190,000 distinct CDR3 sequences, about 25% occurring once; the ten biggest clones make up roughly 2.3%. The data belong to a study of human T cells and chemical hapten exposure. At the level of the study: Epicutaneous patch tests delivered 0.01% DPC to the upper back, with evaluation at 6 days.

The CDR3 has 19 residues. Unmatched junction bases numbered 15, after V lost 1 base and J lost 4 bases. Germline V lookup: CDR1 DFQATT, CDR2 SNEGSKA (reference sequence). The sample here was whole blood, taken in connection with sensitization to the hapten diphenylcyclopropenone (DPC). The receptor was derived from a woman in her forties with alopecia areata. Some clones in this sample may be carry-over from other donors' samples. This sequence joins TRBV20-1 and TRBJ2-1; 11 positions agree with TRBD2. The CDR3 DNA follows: TGCAGTGCTAGAGGGCGGGGACTAGCGGTCCCAATAGAGTACAATGAGCAGTTCTTC. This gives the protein CSARGRGLAVPIEYNEQFF.